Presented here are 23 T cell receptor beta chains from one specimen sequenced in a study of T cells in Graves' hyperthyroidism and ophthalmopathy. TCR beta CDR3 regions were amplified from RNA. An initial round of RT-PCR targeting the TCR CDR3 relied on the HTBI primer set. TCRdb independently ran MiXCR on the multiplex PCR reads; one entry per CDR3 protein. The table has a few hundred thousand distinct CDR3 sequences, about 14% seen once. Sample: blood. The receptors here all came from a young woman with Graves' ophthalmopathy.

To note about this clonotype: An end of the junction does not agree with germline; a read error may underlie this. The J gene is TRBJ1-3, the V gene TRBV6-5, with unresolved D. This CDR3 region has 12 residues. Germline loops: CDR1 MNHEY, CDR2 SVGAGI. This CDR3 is CASSDSGNTMYF. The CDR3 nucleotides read TGTGCCAGCAGTGACTCTGGAAACACCATGTATTTT.

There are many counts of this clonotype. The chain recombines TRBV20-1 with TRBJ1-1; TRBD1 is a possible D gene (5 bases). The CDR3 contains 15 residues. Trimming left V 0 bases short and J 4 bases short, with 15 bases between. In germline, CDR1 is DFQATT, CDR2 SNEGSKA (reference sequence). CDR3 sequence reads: CSARDEGTGGTEAFF. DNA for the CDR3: TGCAGTGCTAGAGATGAGGGGACCGGGGGCACTGAAGCTTTCTTT.

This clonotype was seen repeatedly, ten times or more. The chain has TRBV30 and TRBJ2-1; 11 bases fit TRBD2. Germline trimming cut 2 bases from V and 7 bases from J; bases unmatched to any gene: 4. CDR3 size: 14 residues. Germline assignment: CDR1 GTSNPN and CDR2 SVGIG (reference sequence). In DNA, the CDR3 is TGTGCCTGGAGTCTAGCGGGGGGTGAAAATGAGCAGTTCTTC. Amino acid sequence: CAWSLAGGENEQFF. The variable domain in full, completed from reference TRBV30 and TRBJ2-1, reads SQTIHQWPATLVQPVGSPLSLECTVEGTSNPNLYWYRQAAGRGLQLLFYSVGIGQISSEVPQNLSASRPQDRQFILSSKKLLLSDSGFYLCAWSLAGGENEQFFGPGTRLTVL.

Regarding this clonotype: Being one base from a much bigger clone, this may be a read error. The CDR3 loop reads CASSRTSGGYNEQFF. The CDR3 nucleotides are TGTGCCAGCAGCCGGACTAGCGGGGGGTACAATGAGCAGTTCTTC. The chain employs TRBV3-1 and TRBJ2-1; TRBD2 aligns across 14 bases. With 4 bases clipped from V and 4 bases from J, the junction kept 0 bases outside the gene matches. The germline V gene encodes CDR1 LGHDT and CDR2 YNNKEL (reference sequence). CDR3 size: 15 residues.

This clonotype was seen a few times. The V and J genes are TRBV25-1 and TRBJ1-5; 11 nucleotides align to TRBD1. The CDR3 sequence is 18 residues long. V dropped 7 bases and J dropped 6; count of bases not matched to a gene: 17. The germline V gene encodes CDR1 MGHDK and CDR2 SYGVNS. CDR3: CASNGQGANYSSGQPQHF. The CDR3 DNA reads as TGTGCCAGCAACGGACAGGGGGCGAATTATTCGAGCGGTCAGCCCCAGCATTTT. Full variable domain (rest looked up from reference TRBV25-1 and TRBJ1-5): EADIYQTPRYLVIGTGKKITLECSQTMGHDKMYWYQQDPGMELHLIHYSYGVNSTEKGDLSSESTVSRIRTEHFPLTLESARPSHTSQYLCASNGQGANYSSGQPQHFGDGTRLSIL.

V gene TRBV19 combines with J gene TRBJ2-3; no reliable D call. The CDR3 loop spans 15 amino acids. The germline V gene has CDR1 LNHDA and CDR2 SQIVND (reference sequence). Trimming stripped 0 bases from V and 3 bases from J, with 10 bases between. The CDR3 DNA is TGTGCCAGTAGTATAGATCTACCCTCGACAGATACGCAGTATTTT. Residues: CASSIDLPSTDTQYF.

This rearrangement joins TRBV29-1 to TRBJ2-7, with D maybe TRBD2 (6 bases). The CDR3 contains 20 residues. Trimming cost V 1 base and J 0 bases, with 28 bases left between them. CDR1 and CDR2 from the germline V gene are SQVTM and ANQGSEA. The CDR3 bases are TGCAGCGTTGAAGCCCCCCCCTCGCACAGAACAGGACTAATCTCCTACGAGCAGTACTTC. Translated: CSVEAPPSHRTGLISYEQYF.

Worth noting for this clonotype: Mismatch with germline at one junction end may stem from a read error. In DNA, the CDR3 is TGTGCCAGCAGTGGGATTGGGGGTACTGGAAACACCACATATTTT. Translation: CASSGIGGTGNTTYF. The chain employs TRBV2 and TRBJ1-3, with D perhaps matching TRBD1 (5 bases). The CDR3 covers 15 residues. Looked up from germline, CDR1 is SNHLY and CDR2 is FYNNEI.

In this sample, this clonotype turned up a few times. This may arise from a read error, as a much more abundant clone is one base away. CDR3 sequence (DNA): TGTGCCAGCAGTTCGGGGACAGGGGTCGTTGGAGAGGCCCAGTACTTC. Its translation: CASSSGTGVVGEAQYF. The V gene is TRBV28, the J gene TRBJ2-5, with TRBD1 matching 10 bases. The germline V gene encodes CDR1 MDHEN and CDR2 SYDVKM. The CDR3 spans 16 residues. Full variable domain (missing parts from reference TRBV28 and TRBJ2-5): DVKVTQSSRYLVKRTGEKVFLECVQDMDHENMFWYRQDPGLGLRLIYFSYDVKMKEKGDIPEGYSVSREKKERFSLILESASTNQTSMYLCASSSGTGVVGEAQYFGPGTRLLVL.

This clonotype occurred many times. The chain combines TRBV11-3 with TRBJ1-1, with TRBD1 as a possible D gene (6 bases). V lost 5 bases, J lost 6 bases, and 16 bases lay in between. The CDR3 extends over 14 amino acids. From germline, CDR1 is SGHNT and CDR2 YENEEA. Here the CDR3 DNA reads TGTGCCAGCAGCAAAACAGGGTTCCTGGCTGAAGCTTTCTTT. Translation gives CASSKTGFLAEAFF.

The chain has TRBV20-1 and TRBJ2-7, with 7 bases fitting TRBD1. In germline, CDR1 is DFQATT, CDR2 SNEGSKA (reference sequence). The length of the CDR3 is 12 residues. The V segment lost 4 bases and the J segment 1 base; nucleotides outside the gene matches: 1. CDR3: CSAKQGSYEQYF. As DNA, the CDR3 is TGCAGTGCTAAACAGGGGTCCTACGAGCAGTACTTC.

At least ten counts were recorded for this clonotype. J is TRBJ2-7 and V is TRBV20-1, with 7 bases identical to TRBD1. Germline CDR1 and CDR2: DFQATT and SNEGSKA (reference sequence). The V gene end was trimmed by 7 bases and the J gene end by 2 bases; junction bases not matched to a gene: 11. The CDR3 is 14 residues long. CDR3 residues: CSVLPYRGAYEQYF. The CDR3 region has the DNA TGCAGTGTCCTACCCTACAGGGGAGCCTACGAGCAGTACTTC.

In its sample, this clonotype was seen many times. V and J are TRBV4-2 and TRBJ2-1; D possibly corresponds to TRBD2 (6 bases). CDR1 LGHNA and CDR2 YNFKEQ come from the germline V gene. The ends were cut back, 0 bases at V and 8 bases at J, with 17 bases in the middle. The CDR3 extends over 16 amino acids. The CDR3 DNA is TGTGCCAGCAGCCAAGAAGCCAGAGGGGAGGATCATGAGCAGTTCTTC. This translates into CASSQEARGEDHEQFF.

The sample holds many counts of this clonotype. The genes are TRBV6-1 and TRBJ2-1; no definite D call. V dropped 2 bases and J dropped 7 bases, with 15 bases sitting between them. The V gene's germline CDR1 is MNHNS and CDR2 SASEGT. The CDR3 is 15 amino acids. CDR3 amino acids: CASSESPGNLNEQFF. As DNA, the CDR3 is TGTGCCAGCAGTGAAAGCCCCGGCAACTTGAATGAGCAGTTCTTC.

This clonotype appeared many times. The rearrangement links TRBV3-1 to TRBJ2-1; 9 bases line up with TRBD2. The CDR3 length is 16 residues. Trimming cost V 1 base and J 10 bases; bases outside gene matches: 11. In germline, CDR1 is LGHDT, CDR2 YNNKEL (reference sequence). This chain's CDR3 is CASSQVPAGGQYEQFF. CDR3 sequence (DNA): TGTGCCAGCAGCCAAGTCCCAGCGGGGGGACAATACGAGCAGTTCTTC.

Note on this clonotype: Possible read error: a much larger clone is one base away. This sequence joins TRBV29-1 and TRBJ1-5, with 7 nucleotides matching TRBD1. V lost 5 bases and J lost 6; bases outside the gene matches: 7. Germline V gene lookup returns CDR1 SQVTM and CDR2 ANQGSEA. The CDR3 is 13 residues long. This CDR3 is CSVKTGWSQPQHF. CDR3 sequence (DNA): TGCAGCGTTAAGACAGGGTGGAGTCAGCCCCAGCATTTT.

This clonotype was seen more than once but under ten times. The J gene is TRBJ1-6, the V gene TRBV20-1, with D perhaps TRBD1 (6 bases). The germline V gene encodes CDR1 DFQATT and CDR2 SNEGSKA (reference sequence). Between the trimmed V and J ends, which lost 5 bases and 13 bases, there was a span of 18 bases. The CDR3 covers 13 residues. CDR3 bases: TGCAGTGCTCTACAGGGCGACCGGAGGCCCCTCCACTTT. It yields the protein CSALQGDRRPLHF.

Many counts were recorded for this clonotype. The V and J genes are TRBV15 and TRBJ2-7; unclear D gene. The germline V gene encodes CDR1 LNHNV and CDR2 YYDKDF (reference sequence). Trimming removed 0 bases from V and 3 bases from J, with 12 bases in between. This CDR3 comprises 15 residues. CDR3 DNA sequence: TGTGCCACCAGCAGAGATTATACGGAATACTACGAGCAGTACTTC. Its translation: CATSRDYTEYYEQYF.

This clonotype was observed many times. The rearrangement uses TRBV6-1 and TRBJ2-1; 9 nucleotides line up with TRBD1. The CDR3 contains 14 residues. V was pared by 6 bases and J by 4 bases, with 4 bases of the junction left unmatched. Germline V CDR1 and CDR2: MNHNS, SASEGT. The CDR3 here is CASRGQGFYNEQFF. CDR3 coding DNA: TGTGCCAGCAGGGGACAGGGTTTTTACAATGAGCAGTTCTTC.

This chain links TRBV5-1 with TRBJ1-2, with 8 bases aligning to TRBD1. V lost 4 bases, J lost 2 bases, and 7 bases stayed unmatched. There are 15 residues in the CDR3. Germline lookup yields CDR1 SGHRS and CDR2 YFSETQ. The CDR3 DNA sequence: TGCGCCAGCAGCAATACAGGGGGTCAGAACTATGGCTACACCTTC. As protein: CASSNTGGQNYGYTF.

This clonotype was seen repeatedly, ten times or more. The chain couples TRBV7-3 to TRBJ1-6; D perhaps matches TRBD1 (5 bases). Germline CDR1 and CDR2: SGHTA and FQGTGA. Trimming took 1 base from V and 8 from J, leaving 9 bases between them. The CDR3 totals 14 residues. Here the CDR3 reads CASSLRGGDSPLHF. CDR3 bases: TGTGCCAGCAGCTTAAGGGGGGGGGATTCACCCCTCCACTTT. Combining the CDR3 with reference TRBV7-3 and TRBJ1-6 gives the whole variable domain GAGVSQTPSNKVTEKGKYVELRCDPISGHTALYWYRQSLGQGPEFLIYFQGTGAADDSGLPNDRFFAVRPEGSVSTLKIQRTERGDSAVYLCASSLRGGDSPLHFGNGTRLTVT.

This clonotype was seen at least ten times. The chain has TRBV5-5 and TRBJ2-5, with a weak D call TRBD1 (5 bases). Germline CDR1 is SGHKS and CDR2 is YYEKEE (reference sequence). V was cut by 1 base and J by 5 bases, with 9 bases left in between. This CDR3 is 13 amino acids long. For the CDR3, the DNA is TGTGCCAGCAGCTTGCAGGGTGGGGAGACCCAGTACTTC. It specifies CASSLQGGETQYF.

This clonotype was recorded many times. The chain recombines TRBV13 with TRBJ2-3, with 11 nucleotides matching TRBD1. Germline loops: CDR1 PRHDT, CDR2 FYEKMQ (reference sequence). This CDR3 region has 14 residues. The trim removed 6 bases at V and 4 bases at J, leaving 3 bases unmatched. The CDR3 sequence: CASREGQGADTQYF. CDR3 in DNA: TGTGCCAGCAGAGAGGGACAGGGGGCAGATACGCAGTATTTT.